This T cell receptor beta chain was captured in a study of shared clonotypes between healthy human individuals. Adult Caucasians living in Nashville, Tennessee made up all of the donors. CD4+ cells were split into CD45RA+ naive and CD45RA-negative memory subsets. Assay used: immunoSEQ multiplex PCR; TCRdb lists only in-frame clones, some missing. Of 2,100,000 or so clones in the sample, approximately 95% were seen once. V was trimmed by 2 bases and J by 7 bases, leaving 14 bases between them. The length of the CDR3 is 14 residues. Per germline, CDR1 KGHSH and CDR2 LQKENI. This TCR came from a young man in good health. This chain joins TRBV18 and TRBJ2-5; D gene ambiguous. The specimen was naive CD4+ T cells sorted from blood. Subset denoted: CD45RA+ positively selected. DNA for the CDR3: TGTGCCAGCTCACCAGCCGGGTCCTGGGGGACCCAGTACTTC. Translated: CASSPAGSWGTQYF.